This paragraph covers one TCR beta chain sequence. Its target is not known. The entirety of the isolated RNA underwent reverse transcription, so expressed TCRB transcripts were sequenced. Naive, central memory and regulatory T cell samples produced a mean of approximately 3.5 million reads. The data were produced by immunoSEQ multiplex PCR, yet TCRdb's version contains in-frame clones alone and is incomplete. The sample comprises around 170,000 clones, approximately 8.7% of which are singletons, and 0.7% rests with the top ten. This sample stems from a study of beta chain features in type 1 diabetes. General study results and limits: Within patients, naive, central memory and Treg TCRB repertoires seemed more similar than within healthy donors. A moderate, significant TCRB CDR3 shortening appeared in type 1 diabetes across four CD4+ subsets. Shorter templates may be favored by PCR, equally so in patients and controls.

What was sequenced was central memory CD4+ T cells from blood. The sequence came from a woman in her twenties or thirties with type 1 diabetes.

CDR3 amino acids: CSARYTYEQYF. The CDR3 DNA sequence: TGCAGTGCTAGATATACCTACGAGCAGTACTTC. The chain joins TRBV20-1 to TRBJ2-7; D is ambiguous. Per germline, CDR1 DFQATT and CDR2 SNEGSKA (reference sequence). This CDR3 has 11 amino acids. V shed 2 bases and J shed 2 bases, with 4 bases lying between them.